The present T cell receptor beta chain was sequenced within a study of CD8 T cells in Susac syndrome. Reverse transcription of roughly 0.45 to 1 ug RNA was carried out with random hexamers. Across 54 Vbeta and 13 Jbeta, immunoSEQ multiplex PCR amplified TCR beta CDR3. MiXCR, run by TCRdb on the immunoSEQ multiplex PCR reads, gives a single entry per CDR3 protein. The profile shows just over 300,000 distinct CDR3 sequences, about 90% of them singletons. The germline V and J ends were trimmed by 2 bases and 4 bases, with 11 bases remaining between them. This CDR3 has 14 amino acids. Germline loops: CDR1 MNHNS, CDR2 SASEGT. Study-wide results and limits: The study conceded that its TCR sequencing and HLA analysis involved relatively few individuals.

In regard to this clonotype: The antigen remains unidentified.

The V call is TRBV6-1, the J call TRBJ1-2; possibly TRBD1 for D (5 bases). The sequencing input was CD4+ T cells from PBMCs. This clonotype was sampled from a human donor with multiple sclerosis. The CDR3: CASSERGLTYGYTF. The CDR3 region has the DNA TGTGCCAGCAGTGAAAGGGGCCTTACCTATGGCTACACCTTC.